What follows are 21 T cell receptor beta chains derived from one specimen sequenced in a study of cytomegalovirus exposure and HLA in healthy donors. The PCR made use of 60 Vbeta and 13 Jbeta primers. Measured with immunoSEQ multiplex PCR; TCRdb has only the in-frame clones, and not every one. The sample yields some 160,000 clones, around four fifths seen once. Input material: PBMCs. The receptor source for this set is a male donor in good health and CMV-seronegative.

This chain uses TRBV6-6 with TRBJ2-5, with TRBD2 identical over 7 bases. The DNA end is a closer match to TRBJ2-7, so the J assignment may be wrong. Germline loops: CDR1 MNHNY, CDR2 SVGAGI (reference sequence). The CDR3 is 12 amino acids. CDR3 in amino acids: CASRAGSYEQYF. In nucleotides, the CDR3 is TGTGCCAGCAGAGCGGGGTCCTACGAGCAGTACTTC.

The V gene is TRBV18, the J gene TRBJ2-7, with no clear D. Germline CDR1 is KGHSH and CDR2 is LQKENI. The CDR3 loop spans 14 amino acids. V dropped 2 bases and J dropped 3 bases, with 11 bases sitting between them. CDR3 amino acids: CASSPAQAGYEQYF. The DNA of the CDR3 is TGTGCCAGCTCACCAGCCCAAGCAGGCTACGAGCAGTACTTC.

The gene calls are TRBV19 and TRBJ2-1, with D perhaps TRBD1 (6 bases). Germline values: CDR1 LNHDA, CDR2 SQIVND (reference sequence). The V gene lost 6 bases and the J gene lost 8 bases, with 17 bases spanning the gap. The CDR3 consists of 14 residues. CDR3 bases: TGTGCCAGTAGGATAAAACAGGGCAGGTATGAGCAGTTCTTC. Translated: CASRIKQGRYEQFF.

The V and J genes are TRBV5-1 and TRBJ1-1; 8 bases align to TRBD1. V lost 7 bases, J lost 1 base, and 0 bases stayed unmatched. CDR3 length: 12 amino acids. Per germline, CDR1 SGHRS and CDR2 YFSETQ. The CDR3 DNA reads TGCGCCAGCGGACAGGGGAACACTGAAGCTTTCTTT. Amino acids: CASGQGNTEAFF.

The chain has TRBV5-1 and TRBJ1-3, with D maybe TRBD1 (5 bases). Germline CDR1 SGHRS, CDR2 YFSETQ. Trimming took off 0 bases at V and 3 bases at J, with 7 bases between the two ends. This CDR3 comprises 14 residues. In DNA form, the CDR3 reads TGCGCCAGCAGCTTGGTAGGGGTTGGAAACACCATATATTTT. Translation gives CASSLVGVGNTIYF.

V gene TRBV6-1 combines with J gene TRBJ2-7; weak D call: TRBD2 (5 bases). Germline V lookup: CDR1 MNHNS, CDR2 SASEGT. The CDR3 has 13 amino acids. V gave up 8 bases and J gave up 3 bases, with 14 bases separating them. CDR3 region: CASLREGLYEQYF. CDR3 coding DNA: TGTGCCAGCCTCCGGGAAGGGCTCTACGAGCAGTACTTC.

This sequence joins TRBV11-2 and TRBJ2-4; TRBD2 might be the D (5 bases). The CDR3 sequence is 14 residues long. Trimming left V 6 bases short and J 6 bases short, with 15 bases between. Germline-derived CDR1 and CDR2 are SGHAT and FQNNGV. CDR3 sequence (DNA): TGTGCCAGCAGTACCCCGTTTGGAGGAAACATTCAGTACTTC. Its translation: CASSTPFGGNIQYF.

This clone has just a few counts. Here the CDR3 reads CASLSTRGQGAGYTEAFF. The CDR3 DNA reads as TGTGCCAGCCTCTCCACCCGGGGACAGGGGGCGGGGTACACTGAAGCTTTCTTT. V and J are TRBV19 and TRBJ1-1, with 12 bases aligning to TRBD1. The CDR3 is 18 residues long. Germline trimming cut 9 bases from V and 3 bases from J; bases unmatched to any gene: 17. CDR1 is LNHDA and CDR2 is SQIVND in the germline V gene (reference sequence).

There are a few counts of this clone. The chain has TRBV27 and TRBJ2-5; 9 bases match TRBD1. The J call is in doubt because the DNA end fits TRBJ2-7 better. Per germline, CDR1 MNHEY and CDR2 SMNVEV (reference sequence). This CDR3 spans 15 amino acids. In DNA form, the CDR3 reads TGTGCCAGCAGTCCACAGGGGGCATTGGGCTACGAGCAGTACTTC. This encodes CASSPQGALGYEQYF.

This clone was observed a few times. The chain couples TRBV7-3 to TRBJ2-7; 11 bases match TRBD2. V lost 3 bases and J lost 2; bases outside the gene matches: 3. This CDR3 contains 15 residues. CDR1 is SGHTA, CDR2 FQGTGA, per germline. CDR3: CASSLSSGGAYEQYF. Here the CDR3 DNA reads TGTGCCAGCAGCTTGAGTAGCGGGGGGGCCTACGAGCAGTACTTC.

V is TRBV28 and J is TRBJ2-7; possible D gene TRBD2, 5 bases. Trimming pared 4 bases from V and 0 bases from J, leaving 16 bases between. The V gene's germline CDR1 is MDHEN and CDR2 SYDVKM. This CDR3 is 16 amino acids long. CDR3 sequence reads: CASSSGSWISSYEQYF. CDR3 bases: TGTGCCAGCAGTTCTGGGAGTTGGATTTCCTCCTACGAGCAGTACTTC.

The rearrangement links TRBV7-2 to TRBJ1-1; the D gene is possibly TRBD1 (5 bases). The CDR3 has 13 amino acids. Germline V gene lookup returns CDR1 SGHTA and CDR2 FQGNSA. V was shortened by 4 bases and J by 3 bases, with 9 bases between the two germline ends. The CDR3 DNA follows: TGTGCCAGCAGCTCCAGGGCGTACACTGAAGCTTTCTTT. Translating it yields CASSSRAYTEAFF.

V is TRBV5-6 and J is TRBJ2-6; D is unresolved. Germline assignment: CDR1 SGHDT and CDR2 YYEEEE. V was clipped by 2 bases and J by 0 bases, with 6 bases between them. The length of the CDR3 is 15 residues. CDR3 nucleotide sequence: TGTGCCAGCAGCTTCGAGCTCTCTGGGGCCAACGTCCTGACTTTC. Translated, it gives CASSFELSGANVLTF.

V usage is TRBV6-5 and J usage is TRBJ1-6, with 9 bases matching TRBD1. The trim removed 5 bases at V and 7 bases at J, leaving 6 bases unmatched. The germline V gene has CDR1 MNHEY and CDR2 SVGAGI. The CDR3 is 15 residues long. CDR3 bases: TGTGCCAGCAGTGCCCCGACAGGGGGGAATTCACCCCTCCACTTT. Translating gives CASSAPTGGNSPLHF.

This chain joins TRBV19 and TRBJ2-1; 12 nucleotides line up with TRBD2. CDR3 size: 18 residues. V shed 2 bases, J shed 1 base, and the junction held 6 bases outside the gene matches. CDR1 is LNHDA and CDR2 is SQIVND in the germline V gene (reference sequence). CDR3 residues: CASSIRDLAGGSYNEQFF. DNA for the CDR3: TGTGCCAGTAGTATAAGGGATCTAGCGGGAGGGTCCTACAATGAGCAGTTCTTC.

This chain links TRBV27 with TRBJ2-7; a weak D match, TRBD2 (6 bases). V was trimmed by 8 bases and J by 2 bases, leaving 10 bases between them. The CDR3 contains 12 residues. The V gene's germline CDR1 is MNHEY and CDR2 SMNVEV (reference sequence). This CDR3 is CASARGTYEQYF. The CDR3 DNA sequence: TGTGCCAGCGCTCGGGGGACCTACGAGCAGTACTTC.

The chain carries TRBV6-5 and TRBJ1-1; unclear D gene. Germline V gene data show CDR1 as MNHEY and CDR2 as SVGAGI. Trimming stripped 0 bases from V and 4 bases from J, with 9 bases between. The CDR3 covers 14 residues. DNA for the CDR3: TGTGCCAGCAGTTACTCGATCTTCGGCACTGAAGCTTTCTTT. It specifies CASSYSIFGTEAFF.

The chain combines TRBV27 with TRBJ2-7; 13 nucleotides agree with TRBD2. J was trimmed by 0 bases and V by 11 bases; bases with no gene match: 13. There are 17 residues in the CDR3. CDR1 and CDR2 (germline): MNHEY, SMNVEV (reference sequence). CDR3 sequence reads: CAPQWAWTSGSSYEQYF. DNA for the CDR3: TGTGCCCCCCAGTGGGCGTGGACTAGCGGGAGCTCCTACGAGCAGTACTTC.

The rearrangement uses TRBV6-5 and TRBJ1-1; D perhaps matches TRBD1 (5 bases). There are 15 residues in the CDR3. The ends were cut back, 0 bases at V and 5 bases at J, with 13 bases in the middle. Germline-derived CDR1 and CDR2 are MNHEY and SVGAGI. CDR3: CASSYSSAGTTEAFF. DNA of the CDR3: TGTGCCAGCAGTTACTCTTCTGCAGGGACTACTGAAGCTTTCTTT.

There are a few counts of this clone. The chain links TRBV27 to TRBJ2-1; 13 nucleotides line up with TRBD2. Germline V gene lookup returns CDR1 MNHEY and CDR2 SMNVEV (reference sequence). The CDR3 totals 15 residues. V shed 7 bases and J 4 bases; nucleotides not matched to a gene: 4. The CDR3 DNA reads as TGTGCCAGCACTCCGACTAGCGGGGGGTACAATGAGCAGTTCTTC. Translation: CASTPTSGGYNEQFF.

This chain links TRBV7-2 with TRBJ2-3; 9 bases fit TRBD1. The V gene end was trimmed by 5 bases and the J gene end by 5 bases; junction bases not matched to a gene: 5. This CDR3 region has 14 residues. Germline CDR1 SGHTA, CDR2 FQGNSA. The DNA for the CDR3 is TGTGCCAGCAGCCAGGACAGGGGAATAGATACGCAGTATTTT. Protein product: CASSQDRGIDTQYF. Full variable domain (remainder filled in from reference TRBV7-2 and TRBJ2-3): GAGVSQSPSNKVTEKGKDVELRCDPISGHTALYWYRQSLGQGLEFLIYFQGNSAPDKSGLPSDRFSAERTGGSVSTLTIQRTQQEDSAVYLCASSQDRGIDTQYFGPGTRLTVL.